A selection of T cell receptor beta chains follows, all from one sample in a study of cytomegalovirus exposure and HLA in healthy donors. Profiled with immunoSEQ multiplex PCR; TCRdb holds only in-frame clones, not every one. The data hold 100,000 or so clones, with around 79% observed a single time. Sequenced input: PBMCs. The receptor set was obtained from a woman aged 40-49 years in good health and CMV-seropositive. Each CDR3 is given with its conserved first and last residue. A D gene is named only where the DNA matches it firmly. Clone size appears in some rows only: once, few, many, or a class for an expanded clone.

clone_size: -
d_call: -
v_call: TRBV6-1
j_call: TRBJ1-1
cdr3_aa: CASSRHGGEAFF
cdr3_nt: TGTGCCAGCAGTCGTCACGGGGGGGAAGCTTTCTTT

clone_size: -
d_call: TRBD2
v_call: TRBV30
j_call: TRBJ2-5
cdr3_aa: CAWSVLAGGETQYF
cdr3_nt: TGTGCCTGGAGTGTTTTAGCGGGAGGAGAGACCCAGTACTTC

clone_size: -
d_call: -
v_call: TRBV28
j_call: TRBJ2-7
cdr3_aa: CASSLRVGRLHEQYF
cdr3_nt: TGTGCCAGCAGTTTGAGGGTAGGCAGGCTCCACGAGCAGTACTTC

clone_size: -
d_call: -
v_call: TRBV30
j_call: TRBJ1-1
cdr3_aa: CARSVLRANTESFF
cdr3_nt: TGTGCCCGGAGTGTACTCAGGGCGAACACTGAATCTTTCTTT

clone_size: once
d_call: -
v_call: TRBV6-5
j_call: TRBJ1-1
cdr3_aa: CASSSGISEAFF
cdr3_nt: TGTGCCAGCAGCTCAGGGATTTCTGAAGCTTTCTTT

clone_size: few
d_call: -
v_call: TRBV6-1
j_call: TRBJ1-5
cdr3_aa: CASSWTVVSNQPQHF
cdr3_nt: TGTGCCAGCAGTTGGACAGTAGTTAGCAATCAGCCCCAGCATTTT

clone_size: few
d_call: TRBD1
v_call: TRBV6-6
j_call: TRBJ2-3
cdr3_aa: CASSYRTGSGTDTQYF
cdr3_nt: TGTGCCAGCAGCTACCGGACAGGGTCGGGCACAGATACGCAGTATTTT

clone_size: -
d_call: TRBD2
v_call: TRBV13
j_call: TRBJ2-7
cdr3_aa: CASRRALAGKIYEQYF
cdr3_nt: TGTGCCAGCAGAAGAGCACTAGCGGGAAAAATCTACGAGCAGTACTTC

clone_size: once
d_call: -
v_call: TRBV28
j_call: TRBJ2-3
cdr3_aa: CASSSPGAGDTDTQYF
cdr3_nt: TGTGCCAGCAGTTCTCCAGGGGCAGGGGACACAGATACGCAGTATTTT

clone_size: -
d_call: TRBD1
v_call: TRBV28
j_call: TRBJ1-2
cdr3_aa: CASSFPPTGHYGYTF
cdr3_nt: TGTGCCAGCAGTTTCCCCCCGACAGGGCACTATGGCTACACCTTC

clone_size: few
d_call: TRBD1
v_call: TRBV7-2
j_call: TRBJ1-5
cdr3_aa: CASSTTTGPHQPQHF
cdr3_nt: TGTGCCAGCAGCACAACGACAGGGCCCCACCAGCCCCAGCATTTT

clone_size: -
d_call: -
v_call: TRBV9
j_call: TRBJ2-1
cdr3_aa: CASSVAGGIADNEQFF
cdr3_nt: TGTGCCAGCAGCGTAGCTGGAGGAATAGCGGACAATGAGCAGTTCTTC

clone_size: -
d_call: TRBD2
v_call: TRBV18
j_call: TRBJ2-7
cdr3_aa: CASSPLAGQDEQYF
cdr3_nt: TGTGCCAGCTCACCCCTAGCGGGACAAGACGAGCAGTACTTC

clone_size: -
d_call: TRBD1
v_call: TRBV25-1
j_call: TRBJ2-7
cdr3_aa: CRNTPGQGYEQYF
cdr3_nt: TGTCGAAACACCCCGGGACAGGGTTACGAGCAGTACTTC

clone_size: -
d_call: -
v_call: TRBV6-1
j_call: TRBJ2-1
cdr3_aa: CASRIRVGAEQFF
cdr3_nt: TGTGCCAGCAGAATCCGGGTGGGGGCTGAGCAGTTCTTC